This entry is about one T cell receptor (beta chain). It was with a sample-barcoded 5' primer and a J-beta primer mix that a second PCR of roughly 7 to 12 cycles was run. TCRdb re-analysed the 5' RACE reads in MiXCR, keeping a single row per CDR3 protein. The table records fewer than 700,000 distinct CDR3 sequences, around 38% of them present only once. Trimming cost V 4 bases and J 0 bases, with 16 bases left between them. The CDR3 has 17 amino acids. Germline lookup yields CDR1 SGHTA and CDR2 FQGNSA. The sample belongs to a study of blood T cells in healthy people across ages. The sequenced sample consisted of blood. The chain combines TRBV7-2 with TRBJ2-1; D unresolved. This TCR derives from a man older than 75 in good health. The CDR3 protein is CASSSPLKTRSYNEQFF. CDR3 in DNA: TGTGCCAGCAGCTCCCCCCTTAAGACACGCTCCTACAATGAGCAGTTCTTC.